This T cell receptor (beta chain) is drawn from a study of control samples from healthy donors and cancer patients. Libraries were prepared by immunoSEQ multiplex PCR; TCRdb keeps only in-frame clonotypes and omits some of them. Found here are 95,000 to 150,000 clones, just over 90% of them singletons; the top ten hold 6% to 8%. Trimming at V came to 4 bases and at J to 3 bases, leaving 5 bases not matched to a gene. CDR1 is SEHNR, CDR2 FQNEAQ, per germline (reference sequence). The CDR3 is 14 residues long. The chain joins TRBV7-9 to TRBJ1-2, with 7 bases aligning to TRBD1. This TCR came from a woman aged 18-29 years in good health. The sequencing input was blood. The DNA of the CDR3 is TGTGCCAGCAGCTCTACAGGGGCCCACTATGGCTACACCTTC. This translates into CASSSTGAHYGYTF.